This TCR beta chain was recovered during a study of human CD8 memory T cell subsets. This CDR3 is built from 15 residues. Germline V gene data show CDR1 as MRHNA and CDR2 as SNTAGT. Sequencing libraries of TCR beta were made by UMI-labeled 5' RACE. TCRdb re-called the 5' RACE reads and gives one entry per CDR3 protein, without DNA. Recorded here are thousands of distinct CDR3 sequences; the top ten clones represent about 22%. J is TRBJ2-1 and V is TRBV6-4; TCRdb returns TRBD1, unconfirmable since there is no DNA. What was sequenced was CD8+ stem-like memory T cells (TSCM and TCM) sorted from PBMCs. The subset denotes: stem-like memory CD8 T cells (TSTEM), CCR7+ PD-1- TIGIT-. The source is a human donor in good health. CDR3 sequence: CASSDEGQRYNEQFF.